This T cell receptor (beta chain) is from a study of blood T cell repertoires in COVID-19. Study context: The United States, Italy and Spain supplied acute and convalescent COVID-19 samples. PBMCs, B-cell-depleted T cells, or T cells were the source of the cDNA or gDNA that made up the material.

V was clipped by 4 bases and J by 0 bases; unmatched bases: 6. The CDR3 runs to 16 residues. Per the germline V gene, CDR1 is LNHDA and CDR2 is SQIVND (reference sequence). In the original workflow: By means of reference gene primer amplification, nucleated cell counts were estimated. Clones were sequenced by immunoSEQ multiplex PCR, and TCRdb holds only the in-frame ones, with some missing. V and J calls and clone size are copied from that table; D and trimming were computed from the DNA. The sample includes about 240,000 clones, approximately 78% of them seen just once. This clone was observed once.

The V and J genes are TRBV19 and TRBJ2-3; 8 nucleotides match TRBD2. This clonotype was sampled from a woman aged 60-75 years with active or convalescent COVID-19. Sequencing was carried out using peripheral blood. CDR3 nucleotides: TGTGCCAGTAGTAACGGACTAGCACTAAGCACAGATACGCAGTATTTT. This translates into CASSNGLALSTDTQYF.